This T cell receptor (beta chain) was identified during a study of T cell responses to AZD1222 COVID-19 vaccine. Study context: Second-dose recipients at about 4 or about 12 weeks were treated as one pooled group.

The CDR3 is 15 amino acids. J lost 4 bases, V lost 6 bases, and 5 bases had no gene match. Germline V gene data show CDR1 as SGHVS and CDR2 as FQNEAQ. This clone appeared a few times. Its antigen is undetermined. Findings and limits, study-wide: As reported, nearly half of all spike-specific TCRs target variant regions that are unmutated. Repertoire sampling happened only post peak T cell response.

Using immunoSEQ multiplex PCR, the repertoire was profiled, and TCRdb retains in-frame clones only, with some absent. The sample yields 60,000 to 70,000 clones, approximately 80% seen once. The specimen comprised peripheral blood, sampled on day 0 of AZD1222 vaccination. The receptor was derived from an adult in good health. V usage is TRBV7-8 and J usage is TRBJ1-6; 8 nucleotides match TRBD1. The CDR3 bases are TGTGCCAGCAGTTCCGGGACAGGATATAATTCACCCCTCCACTTT. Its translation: CASSSGTGYNSPLHF.